One and the same sample provided the 8 T cell receptor beta chains below, sequenced in a study of CD8 T cells in ankylosing spondylitis. TCRdb processed the 5' RACE reads anew with MiXCR; each CDR3 protein has one entry. The profile shows around 120,000 distinct CDR3 sequences, approximately 9.7% of them singletons. The material sequenced was blood, either unsorted or a sorted T cell fraction (not recorded which). These TCRs come from a male donor with ankylosing spondylitis or in good health (not recorded which).

The chain has TRBV29-1 and TRBJ2-4, with 9 bases lining up with TRBD1. The germline V gene encodes CDR1 SQVTM and CDR2 ANQGSEA. J was trimmed by 0 bases and V by 7 bases; bases with no gene match: 10. The CDR3 is made up of 16 amino acids. In DNA form, the CDR3 reads TGCAGCGAAGGACAGGGGATTGCACAAGCCAAAAACATTCAGTACTTC. Amino acid sequence: CSEGQGIAQAKNIQYF. The entire variable domain, with the rest obtained from reference TRBV29-1 and TRBJ2-4, is as follows: SAVISQKPSRDICQRGTSLTIQCQVDSQVTMMFWYRQQPGQSLTLIATANQGSEATYESGFVIDKFPISRPNLTFSTLTVSNMSPEDSSIYLCSEGQGIAQAKNIQYFGAGTRLSVL.

This clonotype was found many times. The genes are TRBV9 and TRBJ2-5; tentatively, D is TRBD2 (5 bases). V was shortened by 2 bases and J by 4 bases, with 15 bases between the two germline ends. Germline CDR1 and CDR2: SGDLS and YYNGEE. The CDR3 has 15 amino acids. CDR3 nucleotide sequence: TGTGCCAGCAGCGTTTTAGGGAGTGCGGGAGAGACCCAGTACTTC. This sequence encodes CASSVLGSAGETQYF.

The chain couples TRBV20-1 to TRBJ2-1, with 9 bases aligning to TRBD2. Germline trimming cut 2 bases from V and 12 bases from J; bases unmatched to any gene: 11. Germline assignment: CDR1 DFQATT and CDR2 SNEGSKA (reference sequence). The CDR3 sequence is 14 residues long. The CDR3 loop reads CSARTGTSFTRQFF. CDR3 nucleotide sequence: TGCAGTGCTAGAACCGGGACTAGCTTCACGAGGCAGTTCTTC.

About this clonotype: It is likely a read error, because the conserved phenylalanine at the end of the CDR3 is missing. The chain employs TRBV5-1 and TRBJ2-5, with 7 bases fitting TRBD2. This CDR3 contains 17 residues. The V segment lost 0 bases and the J segment 1 base; nucleotides outside the gene matches: 9. The germline V gene encodes CDR1 SGHRS and CDR2 YFSETQ. CDR3 nucleotides: TGCGCCAGCAGCTTGGTCAGTGGGGGGGTCCCCCAAGAGACCCAGTACTTG. Translating it yields CASSLVSGGVPQETQYL.

In this sample, this clonotype turned up many times. V is TRBV2 and J is TRBJ2-1, with a weak D call TRBD2 (5 bases). Trimming pared 7 bases from V and 5 bases from J, leaving 12 bases between. Germline V gene lookup returns CDR1 SNHLY and CDR2 FYNNEI. The CDR3 spans 13 residues. CDR3 residues: CASTQDGNNEQFF. CDR3 nucleotide sequence: TGTGCCAGCACCCAGGACGGGAACAATGAGCAGTTCTTC. The full variable domain, in which reference TRBV2 and TRBJ2-1 provide the parts outside the CDR3, is EPEVTQTPSHQVTQMGQEVILRCVPISNHLYFYWYRQILGQKVEFLVSFYNNEISEKSEIFDDQFSVERPDGSNFTLKIRSTKLEDSAMYFCASTQDGNNEQFFGPGTRLTVL.

There are many counts of this clonotype. The CDR3 DNA follows: TGCAGTGCTCCCCAGGCGGGGGTAGAGACCCAGTACTTC. This codes for CSAPQAGVETQYF. V usage is TRBV20-1 and J usage is TRBJ2-5; 7 positions match TRBD2. This CDR3 region has 13 residues. Germline assignment: CDR1 DFQATT and CDR2 SNEGSKA (reference sequence). V dropped 5 bases and J dropped 4; count of bases not matched to a gene: 7.

This clonotype was recorded at least ten times. The chain recombines TRBV5-1 with TRBJ2-7; TRBD2 might be the D (5 bases). The V end was cut by 5 bases, the J end by 7 bases, with 19 bases between. Germline V CDR1 and CDR2: SGHRS, YFSETQ. CDR3 length equals 14 residues. The CDR3 region is CASSRGSTLMEQYF. The DNA for the CDR3 is TGCGCCAGCAGTCGGGGATCGACTCTAATGGAGCAGTACTTC.

This clonotype was seen repeatedly, ten times or more. This rearrangement joins TRBV20-1 to TRBJ2-7; 11 nucleotides line up with TRBD2. The germline gives CDR1 DFQATT, CDR2 SNEGSKA (reference sequence). V was clipped by 5 bases and J by 2 bases; unmatched bases: 8. CDR3 length: 15 residues. The CDR3 loop reads CSAGPGTSGTYEQYF. The CDR3 DNA reads as TGCAGTGCTGGACCCGGGACTAGCGGAACCTACGAGCAGTACTTC.